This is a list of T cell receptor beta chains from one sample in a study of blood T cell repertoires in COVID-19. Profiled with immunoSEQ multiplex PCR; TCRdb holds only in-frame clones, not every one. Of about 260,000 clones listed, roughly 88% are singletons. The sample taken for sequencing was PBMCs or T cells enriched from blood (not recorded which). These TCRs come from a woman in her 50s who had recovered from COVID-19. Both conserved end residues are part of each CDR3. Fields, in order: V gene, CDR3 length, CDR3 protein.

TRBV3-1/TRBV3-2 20 CASSQESPNGGDLGTDTQYF
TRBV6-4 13 CASSLTGDTEAFF
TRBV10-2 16 CASSGRQPAAYNEQFF
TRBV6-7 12 CASMGGGPYKFF
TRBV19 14 CASGTGTVTGELFF
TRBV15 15 CATSRDTGTGNTIYF
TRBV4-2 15 CASSQEHRGISEQYF
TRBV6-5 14 CASSVDPRGEKLFF
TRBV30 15 CAWSVGQLTNEKLFF
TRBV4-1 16 CASSHGQGSGANVLTF
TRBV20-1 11 CSARGAREQYF
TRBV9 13 CASSVAGNYGYTF
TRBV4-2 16 CASSQVLGGVWEKLFF
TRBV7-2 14 CASSLQNYRNTIYF
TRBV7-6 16 CASSPPRWTASYEQYF
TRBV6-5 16 CASSYSKASGTDEQFF
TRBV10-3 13 CAARGNSNQPQHF
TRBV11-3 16 CASRRTSGGNTDTQYF
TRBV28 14 CASRAGAVYNEQFF
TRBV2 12 CASRGLSDEQFF
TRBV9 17 CASSVAERGPYGNTIYF
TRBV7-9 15 CASSPGQGAGDTQYF
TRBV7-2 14 CASSLDMWRAEAFF
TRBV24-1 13 CATSDYRGQQAFF
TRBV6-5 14 CASSYFTQGSGYTF
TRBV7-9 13 CASSPGGTYGYTF
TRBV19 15 CASRQSGTGSEKLFF
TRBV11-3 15 CASSLDPPPGDTQYF
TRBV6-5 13 CASTNSGVEGEYF
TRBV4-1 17 CASSQARGVGSNQPQHF
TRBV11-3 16 CASSLGGDPTGETQYF
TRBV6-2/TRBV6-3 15 CASSYFPGTGGEAFF
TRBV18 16 CASSRDRAATSYGYTF
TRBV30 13 CAWIDRGTYEQYF
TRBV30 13 CAWAQLSNQPQHF
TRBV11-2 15 CASRSPGSTNEKLFF
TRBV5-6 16 CASSLAGTGGNQPQHF
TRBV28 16 CASSSPAGVWTDTQYF
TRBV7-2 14 CASSFGTGVSPLHF
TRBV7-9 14 CASSLLVSNTEAFF
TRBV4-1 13 CASSQVGVPEAFF
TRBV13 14 CASSRLGGNTEAFF
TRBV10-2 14 CASSDLHPGDTQYF
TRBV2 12 CATIDRHYGYTF
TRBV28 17 CASSMADYPYYNSPLHF
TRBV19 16 CASSLRGQGGYEKLFF
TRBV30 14 CAWSPPGVNTEAFF
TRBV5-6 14 CASSLRRTNQPQHF
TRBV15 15 CATSRDRRSGNTIYF
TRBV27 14 CASRTRQGNQPQHF
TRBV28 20 CASRSGTSGNWVGSYNEQFF
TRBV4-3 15 CASSQVVAGGDEQYF
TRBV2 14 CASSVAGGPYEQYF
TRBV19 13 CASSRQGGQPQHF
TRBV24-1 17 CATSDSSSGAITGELFF
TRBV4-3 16 CASSQSRAGGSYEQYF
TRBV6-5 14 CASNRDRGVGSLHF
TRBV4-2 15 CASSQGDRGFETQYF
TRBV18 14 CASSPETTNSPLHF
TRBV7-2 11 CASSPQYEQYF